These 25 T cell receptor beta chains share one sample of origin, sequenced in a study of blood T cell repertoires in COVID-19 (dated by TCRdb to the early 2020s). Libraries came from the immunoSEQ multiplex PCR assay. In its TCRdb copy, this immuneACCESS table keeps in-frame sequences only and misses some clones. Where compared with another copy, unresolved V genes explain less than half of these, and the others have no known cause. This sample holds 90,000 or so clones; 80% to 95% were observed only once. About 6.7% of the sample goes to the ten largest clones. Material: peripheral blood. These receptors were obtained from a young man with COVID-19, enrolled during active disease.

This chain joins TRBV13 and TRBJ2-3, with 9 positions matching TRBD1. The CDR3 runs to 15 residues. After removal of 5 bases from V and 4 bases from J, the junction contained 7 bases not matched to a gene. Germline CDR1 and CDR2: PRHDT and FYEKMQ (reference sequence). The DNA of the CDR3 is TGTGCCAGCAGCAGAAAGGGACAGGGAGCAGATACGCAGTATTTT. Translated, it gives CASSRKGQGADTQYF.

CDR3 in DNA: TGTGCCAGCAGCTCCAGCCTTGGCACAGGGATGAACACCGGGGAGCTGTTTTTT. Translation gives CASSSSLGTGMNTGELFF. The chain employs TRBV7-2 and TRBJ2-2, with TRBD1 as a possible D gene (6 bases). The CDR3 runs 18 residues. The germline V gene encodes CDR1 SGHTA and CDR2 FQGNSA. The V gene lost 4 bases and the J gene lost 1 base, with 19 bases spanning the gap.

V gene TRBV10-3 combines with J gene TRBJ2-1; 9 bases are shared with TRBD2. Germline V gives CDR1 ENHRY, CDR2 SYGVKD. V lost 5 bases to trimming and J lost 7 bases; unmatched junction nucleotides: 3. CDR3 size: 13 residues. The CDR3, as DNA: TGTGCCATCAGTAGCGGGGGGCGGAATGAGCAGTTCTTC. Protein: CAISSGGRNEQFF.

The rearrangement joins TRBV30 to TRBJ2-1; maybe TRBD1 (6 bases). Germline assignment: CDR1 GTSNPN and CDR2 SVGIG (reference sequence). This CDR3 region has 12 residues. Between the trimmed V and J ends, which lost 2 bases and 6 bases, there was a span of 8 bases. This chain's CDR3 is CAWSLQGNEQFF. The CDR3, as DNA: TGTGCCTGGAGTCTACAGGGCAATGAGCAGTTCTTC.

The rearrangement links TRBV5-1 to TRBJ2-2, with D possibly TRBD1 on 5 matching bases. In germline, CDR1 is SGHRS, CDR2 YFSETQ. Trimming stripped 0 bases from V and 0 bases from J, with 6 bases between. The CDR3 spans 15 residues. The CDR3 loop reads CASSLGTPNTGELFF. CDR3 bases: TGCGCCAGCAGCTTGGGGACACCGAACACCGGGGAGCTGTTTTTT. Variable domain in full (rest from reference TRBV5-1 and TRBJ2-2): KAGVTQTPRYLIKTRGQQVTLSCSPISGHRSVSWYQQTPGQGLQFLFEYFSETQRNKGNFPGRFSGRQFSNSRSEMNVSTLELGDSALYLCASSLGTPNTGELFFGEGSRLTVL.

This clone was counted a single time. The chain employs TRBV3-1 (or the pseudogene TRBV3-2) and TRBJ2-7; perhaps TRBD2 as D (6 bases). CDR1 LGHDT and CDR2 YNNKEL come from the germline V gene (reference sequence). V shed 1 base and J shed 4 bases, with 14 bases lying between them. The CDR3 is 15 residues long. This chain's CDR3 is CASSQGIAGPYEQYF. The CDR3, as DNA: TGTGCCAGCAGCCAAGGAATTGCGGGACCGTACGAGCAGTACTTC.

This clone was found once. V gene TRBV13 combines with J gene TRBJ2-1; TRBD2 might be the D (5 bases). Germline V gives CDR1 PRHDT, CDR2 FYEKMQ (reference sequence). This CDR3 comprises 16 residues. Trimming shortened V by 0 bases and J by 3 bases, and 12 bases separated the two germline ends. The CDR3 reads CASSLGRSGRYNEQFF. The CDR3 DNA reads as TGTGCCAGCAGCTTAGGCCGGAGCGGCCGCTACAATGAGCAGTTCTTC.

This chain's CDR3 is CASSLAPGGAGELFF. In DNA form, the CDR3 reads TGTGCCAGTAGTCTCGCCCCAGGGGGTGCCGGGGAGCTGTTTTTT. The rearrangement joins TRBV19 to TRBJ2-2, with 7 bases identical to TRBD1. This CDR3 contains 15 residues. Losses at the gene ends were 5 bases for V and 6 bases for J; bases not matched to a gene: 9. Germline V gene sequence: CDR1 LNHDA, CDR2 SQIVND (reference sequence). Based on the CDR3 plus reference TRBV19 and TRBJ2-2, the full variable domain is DGGITQSPKYLFRKEGQNVTLSCEQNLNHDAMYWYRQDPGQGLRLIYYSQIVNDFQKGDIAEGYSVSREKKESFPLTVTSAQKNPTAFYLCASSLAPGGAGELFFGEGSRLTVL.

This chain joins TRBV10-2 and TRBJ2-5, with no clear D. The V and J ends lost 0 bases and 3 bases respectively, with 17 bases between them. The CDR3 length is 17 residues. Germline assignment: CDR1 WSHSY and CDR2 SAAADI. This CDR3 reads CASSESIVPDLKETQYF. CDR3 nucleotides: TGCGCCAGCAGTGAGTCGATTGTCCCTGACTTAAAAGAGACCCAGTACTTC.

The rearrangement links TRBV28 to TRBJ1-3; 8 bases line up with TRBD1. Per the germline V gene, CDR1 is MDHEN and CDR2 is SYDVKM. The CDR3 contains 16 residues. J lost 3 bases, V lost 6 bases, and 10 bases had no gene match. CDR3 in DNA: TGTGCCAGCAGCCGCGGGCAGGGGGCAAATGGAAACACCATATATTTT. As protein: CASSRGQGANGNTIYF.

Details on this clone: Sequence at one end of the junction differs from germline and may be a read error. J is TRBJ1-4 and V is TRBV30, with a possible D match to TRBD1 (6 bases). The CDR3 has 13 amino acids. Germline-derived CDR1 and CDR2 are GTSNPN and SVGIG (reference sequence). Here the CDR3 DNA reads TGTGCCTGGAGTGGACAGGTGACTGAAAAACTGCTTTTT. Translation gives CAWSGQVTEKLLF.

The J gene is TRBJ1-2, the V gene TRBV3-1 (or the pseudogene TRBV3-2); unclear D gene. This CDR3 region has 13 residues. V was cut by 4 bases and J by 8 bases, with 14 bases left in between. Germline CDR1 reads LGHDT; CDR2 reads YNNKEL (reference sequence). Written as DNA, the CDR3 is TGTGCCAGCAGCCCGATCCCCGGGGAGGGCTACACCTTC. Translating it yields CASSPIPGEGYTF.

The CDR3 here is CAISEREGERYIQYF. The DNA of the CDR3 is TGTGCCATCAGTGAGCGGGAGGGCGAGAGATACATTCAGTACTTC. J is TRBJ2-4 and V is TRBV10-3; TRBD2 matches at 8 bases. With V trimmed by 2 bases and J by 8 bases, 8 bases remained unmatched. Germline loops: CDR1 ENHRY, CDR2 SYGVKD. This CDR3 spans 15 amino acids.

This sequence joins TRBV9 and TRBJ2-1; D possibly corresponds to TRBD1 (6 bases). This CDR3 has 14 residues. CDR1 is SGDLS, CDR2 YYNGEE, per germline. V gave up 5 bases and J gave up 8 bases, with 17 bases separating them. DNA for the CDR3: TGTGCCAGCAGTTCCCAGGGGCCTTTGGATGAGCAGTTCTTC. Its translation is CASSSQGPLDEQFF.

Remarks on this clone: The identical CDR3 is also encoded by other nucleotide sequences in the sample. J is TRBJ1-2 and V is TRBV30; 7 bases map to TRBD1. Germline V gives CDR1 GTSNPN, CDR2 SVGIG (reference sequence). The CDR3 has 13 residues. The junction had 7 bases not matched to a gene; V was cut back by 4 bases and J by 5 bases. CDR3 DNA sequence: TGTGCCTGGACCCCCGACAGGGATTATGGCTACACCTTC. Amino acids: CAWTPDRDYGYTF.

This rearrangement joins TRBV13 to TRBJ2-7; possibly TRBD1 for D (5 bases). The CDR3 spans 16 residues. V shed 4 bases and J shed 2 bases, with 18 bases lying between them. Germline lookup yields CDR1 PRHDT and CDR2 FYEKMQ (reference sequence). CDR3 bases: TGTGCCAGCAGCTCGTCGGACACCCACCCCACCTACGAGCAGTACTTC. This encodes CASSSSDTHPTYEQYF.

In this sample, this clone turned up once. The chain links TRBV7-2 to TRBJ2-1; 7 nucleotides line up with TRBD2. Per germline, CDR1 SGHTA and CDR2 FQGNSA. The CDR3 has 15 amino acids. V lost 3 bases and J lost 3; bases outside the gene matches: 5. CDR3 amino acids: CASSLGGGFYNEQFF. For the CDR3, the DNA is TGTGCCAGCAGCTTGGGGGGAGGGTTCTACAATGAGCAGTTCTTC.

The genes are TRBV7-9 and TRBJ2-1, with D maybe TRBD1 (5 bases). Germline CDR1 is SEHNR and CDR2 is FQNEAQ (reference sequence). The CDR3 has 14 amino acids. Between the trimmed V and J ends, which lost 1 base and 9 bases, there was a span of 13 bases. The chain's CDR3 is CASSLGGRASEQFF. DNA of the CDR3: TGTGCCAGCAGCTTAGGCGGCAGGGCGAGTGAGCAGTTCTTC. Variable domain in full (rest from reference TRBV7-9 and TRBJ2-1): DTGVSQNPRHKITKRGQNVTFRCDPISEHNRLYWYRQTLGQGPEFLTYFQNEAQLEKSRLLSDRFSAERPKGSFSTLEIQRTEQGDSAMYLCASSLGGRASEQFFGPGTRLTVL.

This clone was observed a single time. This chain joins TRBV28 and TRBJ2-4; the D is unclear. There are 15 residues in the CDR3. Germline V gives CDR1 MDHEN, CDR2 SYDVKM. The V and J ends lost 5 bases and 0 bases respectively, with 11 bases between them. The CDR3 protein is CASSIPTLAKNIQYF. The CDR3 nucleotides read TGTGCCAGCAGTATCCCAACTTTAGCCAAAAACATTCAGTACTTC.

The chain has TRBV4-3 and TRBJ2-1, with D maybe TRBD2 (5 bases). CDR1 and CDR2 from the germline V gene are LGHNA and YSLEER. The CDR3 is 14 residues long. With 5 bases removed from V and 6 bases from J, the gap between germline ends came to 14 bases. DNA for the CDR3: TGCGCCAGCAGCTCCCTAGGACTCCCCAATGAGCAGTTCTTC. Translated: CASSSLGLPNEQFF.

The rearrangement joins TRBV10-2 to TRBJ2-7; 9 positions match TRBD2. Per germline, CDR1 WSHSY and CDR2 SAAADI. CDR3 size: 15 residues. The V gene end was trimmed by 3 bases and the J gene end by 7 bases; junction bases not matched to a gene: 10. The CDR3 reads CASSDGIAGAWEQYF. CDR3 in DNA: TGCGCCAGCAGTGATGGGATAGCGGGGGCCTGGGAGCAGTACTTC.

The chain recombines TRBV6-5 with TRBJ2-7; TRBD1 aligns across 8 bases. The CDR3 is 13 amino acids. V shed 7 bases and J 4 bases; nucleotides not matched to a gene: 6. Germline V CDR1 and CDR2: MNHEY, SVGAGI. The chain's CDR3 is CASTRGQGYEQYF. The DNA of the CDR3 is TGTGCCAGCACAAGAGGACAGGGTTACGAGCAGTACTTC.

The chain uses TRBV5-1 and TRBJ2-2, with 9 bases lining up with TRBD2. Trimming took 5 bases from V and 7 from J; bases not matched to a gene: 9. Per germline, CDR1 SGHRS and CDR2 YFSETQ. This CDR3 spans 15 amino acids. CDR3 protein: CASRGTSGSIGELFF. In DNA, the CDR3 is TGCGCCAGCAGGGGAACTAGCGGGTCCATCGGGGAGCTGTTTTTT.

The CDR3 DNA is TGTGCCAGCAGTCGGGACTCCCCATGGCCCCAGCATTTT. This encodes CASSRDSPWPQHF. V gene TRBV12-3 or TRBV12-4 combines with J gene TRBJ1-5; D might be TRBD1 (5 bases). The CDR3 runs 13 residues. Trimming took 5 bases from V and 9 from J, leaving 14 bases between them.

This clone has more than one count but fewer than ten. This chain uses TRBV28 with TRBJ2-7; D perhaps matches TRBD1 (6 bases). The V gene's germline CDR1 is MDHEN and CDR2 SYDVKM. CDR3 length: 13 amino acids. The germline V and J ends were trimmed by 7 bases and 4 bases, with 14 bases remaining between them. This CDR3 is CASMRGFSYEQYF. The CDR3 coding sequence is TGTGCCAGCATGAGGGGGTTCTCGTACGAGCAGTACTTC.